The 30 T cell receptor beta chains below were found in one sample sequenced in a study of blood T cell repertoires in COVID-19. Libraries were prepared by immunoSEQ multiplex PCR; TCRdb keeps only in-frame clonotypes and omits some of them. The table includes 120,000 or so clones, roughly 85% detected once. Sequenced: peripheral blood. These receptors came from a woman aged 80 or over with acute or convalescent COVID-19.

The genes are TRBV5-8 and TRBJ1-1; tentative D call: TRBD1 (5 bases). Deletions cut 2 bases from V and 11 bases from J, with 16 bases between. From germline, CDR1 is SGHTS and CDR2 YDEGEE. The CDR3 has 13 amino acids. The DNA for the CDR3 is TGTGCCAGCAGCTTCCGAAGGGGCCTCGGGGCTTTCTTT. It translates to CASSFRRGLGAFF.

The chain combines TRBV5-1 with TRBJ1-1; TRBD1 agrees at 7 bases. The CDR3 length is 14 residues. Trimming at V came to 4 bases and at J to 3 bases, leaving 6 bases not matched to a gene. Germline loops: CDR1 SGHRS, CDR2 YFSETQ. CDR3 sequence: CASSPHQGDTEAFF. Written as DNA, the CDR3 is TGCGCCAGCAGCCCCCACCAGGGGGACACTGAAGCTTTCTTT.

This chain uses TRBV3-1 (or the pseudogene TRBV3-2) with TRBJ1-4; D perhaps matches TRBD1 (5 bases). The CDR3 spans 16 residues. The germline gives CDR1 LGHDT, CDR2 YNNKEL (reference sequence). The ends were cut back, 1 base at V and 0 bases at J, with 9 bases in the middle. The CDR3 sequence: CASSQALQATNEKLFF. In DNA, the CDR3 is TGTGCCAGCAGCCAAGCTTTACAGGCAACTAATGAAAAACTGTTTTTT.

The J gene is TRBJ1-1, the V gene TRBV5-1, with D hard to call. The ends were cut back, 0 bases at V and 1 base at J, with 7 bases in the middle. The CDR3 runs to 14 residues. Germline lookup yields CDR1 SGHRS and CDR2 YFSETQ. As DNA, the CDR3 is TGCGCCAGCAGCTTGGTTGCAGGGAACACTGAAGCTTTCTTT. It yields the protein CASSLVAGNTEAFF.

On this clone: Sequence at one end of the junction differs from germline and may be a read error. V gene TRBV7-7 combines with J gene TRBJ2-2; D perhaps matches TRBD1 (5 bases). Germline CDR1 and CDR2: SSHAT and FNYEAQ (reference sequence). The CDR3 contains 16 residues. The DNA of the CDR3 is TGTGCTAGCAGCTCCCAGGGATTCTTGGGCACCGGGGAGCTGTTTTTT. Translated: CASSSQGFLGTGELFF.

The CDR3 sequence is CASRRQGTNYGYTF. CDR3 nucleotides: TGTGCCAGCAGGCGACAGGGGACTAACTATGGCTACACCTTC. The chain combines TRBV27 with TRBJ1-2; 8 bases fit TRBD1. The CDR3 spans 14 residues. After removal of 6 bases from V and 0 bases from J, the junction contained 3 bases not matched to a gene. The germline gives CDR1 MNHEY, CDR2 SMNVEV (reference sequence).

The J gene is TRBJ2-5, the V gene TRBV5-1; 7 bases match TRBD1. This CDR3 spans 15 amino acids. V trimming: 2 bases; J trimming: 2 bases; junction bases outside the gene matches: 6. Looked up from germline, CDR1 is SGHRS and CDR2 is YFSETQ. The CDR3 region has the DNA TGCGCCAGCAGCTTATCAGGGGGTTCGCAAGAGACCCAGTACTTC. It yields the protein CASSLSGGSQETQYF.

CDR3 nucleotides: TGTGCCAGCAGAATGACCCTACGAGGCGGCACTGAAGCTTTCTTT. Translation: CASRMTLRGGTEAFF. This chain joins TRBV6-5 and TRBJ1-1; unclear D gene. This CDR3 contains 15 residues. Trimming took 6 bases from V and 4 from J, leaving 18 bases between them. Germline CDR1 and CDR2: MNHEY and SVGAGI.

The chain's CDR3 is CASSFSRSGNTIYF. The CDR3 region has the DNA TGTGCCAGCAGCTTTAGCCGCTCTGGAAACACCATATATTTT. The chain employs TRBV7-3 and TRBJ1-3; D is undetermined. This CDR3 has 14 amino acids. The V end lost 3 bases, the J end lost 0 bases, and 6 bases lay between the germline ends. Germline lookup yields CDR1 SGHTA and CDR2 FQGTGA.

The chain uses TRBV9 and TRBJ1-1; TRBD1 might be the D (6 bases). Germline V CDR1 and CDR2: SGDLS, YYNGEE. This CDR3 comprises 16 residues. Trimming cost V 4 bases and J 4 bases, with 20 bases left between them. The CDR3 spells CASSPQVLGAGTEAFF. The CDR3, as DNA: TGTGCCAGCAGCCCCCAGGTGTTGGGGGCGGGCACTGAAGCTTTCTTT.

V usage is TRBV7-9 and J usage is TRBJ1-2; TRBD1 agrees at 7 bases. This CDR3 contains 13 residues. Germline V CDR1 and CDR2: SEHNR, FQNEAQ (reference sequence). V gave up 5 bases and J gave up 4 bases; unmatched junction bases: 4. The chain's CDR3 is CASSIGGGYGYTF. CDR3 nucleotide sequence: TGTGCCAGCAGCATAGGGGGCGGCTATGGCTACACCTTC.

The chain employs TRBV15 and TRBJ1-2, with 7 bases aligning to TRBD1. The CDR3 has 14 amino acids. The J segment lost 4 bases and the V segment lost 5 bases, leaving 7 bases of the junction unmatched. Germline V gene data show CDR1 as LNHNV and CDR2 as YYDKDF (reference sequence). This chain's CDR3 is CATSWDRNRYGYTF. DNA of the CDR3: TGTGCCACCAGCTGGGACAGAAACCGCTATGGCTACACCTTC.

The CDR3 loop is CASSLVIGRGNEQFF. As DNA, the CDR3 is TGTGCCAGCAGCTTAGTGATAGGACGGGGGAACGAGCAGTTCTTC. V usage is TRBV7-2 and J usage is TRBJ2-1; D perhaps matches TRBD2 (6 bases). V shed 1 base and J shed 10 bases, with 17 bases lying between them. The germline V gene has CDR1 SGHTA and CDR2 FQGNSA. This CDR3 comprises 15 residues.

The V and J genes are TRBV12-3 or TRBV12-4 and TRBJ1-1, with no clear D. CDR3 size: 12 residues. The V end lost 3 bases, the J end lost 0 bases, and 2 bases lay between the germline ends. CDR3 sequence: CASSFVNTEAFF. The DNA of the CDR3 is TGTGCCAGCAGTTTCGTGAACACTGAAGCTTTCTTT.

The chain joins TRBV5-1 to TRBJ1-1; 8 bases fit TRBD1. Per the germline V gene, CDR1 is SGHRS and CDR2 is YFSETQ. V was pared by 4 bases and J by 2 bases, with 4 bases of the junction left unmatched. The CDR3 is 14 amino acids. CDR3 region: CASSQGTGNTEAFF. The CDR3 DNA follows: TGCGCCAGCAGCCAAGGGACAGGCAACACTGAAGCTTTCTTT.

The V and J genes are TRBV7-2 and TRBJ1-1; D ambiguous. The germline V gene encodes CDR1 SGHTA and CDR2 FQGNSA. V was pared by 1 base and J by 4 bases, with 16 bases between. The CDR3 runs 16 residues. CDR3 region: CASSLDSFRGGTEAFF. The DNA of the CDR3 is TGTGCCAGCAGCTTAGATTCTTTCCGGGGAGGCACTGAAGCTTTCTTT.

The CDR3 bases are TGTGCCAGTACCCAGTCAGGGGGAAGCTCCTACAATGAGCAGTTCTTC. It codes for CASTQSGGSSYNEQFF. The chain has TRBV19 and TRBJ2-1, with 7 bases that match TRBD1. V lost 7 bases to trimming and J lost 0 bases; unmatched junction nucleotides: 9. The CDR3 loop spans 16 amino acids. The V gene's germline CDR1 is LNHDA and CDR2 SQIVND (reference sequence).

The chain combines TRBV15 with TRBJ2-6, with TRBD1 as a possible D gene (5 bases). V lost 3 bases and J 0 bases, leaving 15 bases between the germline ends. The germline gives CDR1 LNHNV, CDR2 YYDKDF (reference sequence). This CDR3 region has 18 residues. The CDR3 protein is CATSRARDYISGANVLTF. The CDR3 coding sequence is TGTGCCACCAGCAGGGCCAGGGATTACATCTCTGGGGCCAACGTCCTGACTTTC.

The chain carries TRBV10-3 and TRBJ1-1; D possibly corresponds to TRBD1 (5 bases). This CDR3 comprises 14 residues. Between the trimmed V and J ends, which lost 6 bases and 3 bases, there was a span of 14 bases. The germline gives CDR1 ENHRY, CDR2 SYGVKD. CDR3 region: CAISTLDSYTEAFF. The CDR3 coding sequence is TGTGCCATCAGCACCTTAGACAGCTACACTGAAGCTTTCTTT.

CDR3 in amino acids: CASSPSGGANTEAFF. The CDR3 nucleotides read TGTGCCAGCAGTCCTTCAGGGGGTGCGAACACTGAAGCTTTCTTT. V usage is TRBV11-2 and J usage is TRBJ1-1, with 7 nucleotides matching TRBD1. CDR3 length equals 15 residues. Unmatched junction bases numbered 8, after V lost 6 bases and J lost 1 base. The germline V gene encodes CDR1 SGHAT and CDR2 FQNNGV.

The V and J genes are TRBV5-5 and TRBJ2-7; 8 bases line up with TRBD1. The ends lost 4 bases at V and 5 bases at J; junction bases unmatched: 5. CDR3 length: 13 amino acids. Germline V gene sequence: CDR1 SGHKS, CDR2 YYEKEE (reference sequence). CDR3 coding DNA: TGTGCCAGCAGCAGAACAGGGGGGAACGAGCAGTACTTC. Translating gives CASSRTGGNEQYF.

This chain connects TRBV5-1 to TRBJ2-1; the match to TRBD2 covers 9 bases. This CDR3 region has 14 residues. In germline, CDR1 is SGHRS, CDR2 YFSETQ. The J segment lost 6 bases and the V segment lost 4 bases, leaving 5 bases of the junction unmatched. CDR3 sequence: CASSGGGAANEQFF. CDR3 DNA: TGCGCCAGCAGCGGCGGGGGGGCCGCCAATGAGCAGTTCTTC. Supplemented by reference TRBV5-1 and TRBJ2-1, the full variable domain reads KAGVTQTPRYLIKTRGQQVTLSCSPISGHRSVSWYQQTPGQGLQFLFEYFSETQRNKGNFPGRFSGRQFSNSRSEMNVSTLELGDSALYLCASSGGGAANEQFFGPGTRLTVL.

The chain employs TRBV4-3 and TRBJ1-3; D is undetermined. Trimming stripped 4 bases from V and 0 bases from J, with 13 bases between. Germline values: CDR1 LGHNA, CDR2 YSLEER. This CDR3 has 16 residues. CDR3 nucleotide sequence: TGCGCCAGCAGCCTCGCACACAGCGGCTCTGGAAACACCATATATTTT. Protein product: CASSLAHSGSGNTIYF.

Here the CDR3 DNA reads TGTGCCAGCAGTTGGACAGGGGACACTGAAGCTTTCTTT. Its protein product is CASSWTGDTEAFF. J is TRBJ1-1 and V is TRBV12-3 or TRBV12-4, with 9 bases that match TRBD1. The CDR3 totals 13 residues. With V trimmed by 4 bases and J by 3 bases, 0 bases remained unmatched.

V gene TRBV28 combines with J gene TRBJ1-5, with 10 nucleotides matching TRBD1. Germline V gene lookup returns CDR1 MDHEN and CDR2 SYDVKM. The CDR3 is 16 amino acids. V was clipped by 5 bases and J by 1 base; unmatched bases: 5. This CDR3 is CASSMTGGPSNQPQHF. For the CDR3, the DNA is TGTGCCAGCAGTATGACAGGGGGCCCGAGCAATCAGCCCCAGCATTTT.

This clone was seen a single time. V gene TRBV3-1 (or the pseudogene TRBV3-2) combines with J gene TRBJ1-5; D call uncertain. The CDR3 spans 12 residues. V was clipped by 8 bases and J by 7 bases, with 12 bases between them. The germline V gene encodes CDR1 LGHDT and CDR2 YNNKEL (reference sequence). The CDR3 bases are TGTGCCAGCGGGAGGGCAGGACAGCCCCAGCATTTT. Translating it yields CASGRAGQPQHF.

The rearrangement links TRBV6-5 to TRBJ2-5; weak D call: TRBD1 (6 bases). The CDR3 contains 13 residues. Germline CDR1 and CDR2: MNHEY and SVGAGI. V lost 6 bases and J lost 4, with 12 bases in between. The CDR3 nucleotides read TGTGCCAGCAGGAGAGCAGGGGTAGAGACCCAGTACTTC. Residues: CASRRAGVETQYF.

V is TRBV5-7 and J is TRBJ1-1; D gene uncertain. TRBV5-7 is filed as an ORF, its function uncertain. Trimming left V 1 base short and J 0 bases short, with 10 bases between. The CDR3 loop spans 15 amino acids. CDR3 region: CASSLQPRLNTEAFF. The CDR3 coding sequence is TGTGCCAGCAGCTTGCAGCCCAGGCTGAACACTGAAGCTTTCTTT.

The chain couples TRBV5-1 to TRBJ1-4, with D maybe TRBD1 (6 bases). The V end was cut by 4 bases, the J end by 4 bases, with 14 bases between. Germline CDR1 SGHRS, CDR2 YFSETQ. The CDR3 runs to 15 residues. DNA of the CDR3: TGCGCCAGCAGCACTGGAGACAGGAGTAATGAAAAACTGTTTTTT. Its translation: CASSTGDRSNEKLFF.

The J gene is TRBJ2-3, the V gene TRBV29-1, with D possibly matching TRBD2 (6 bases). Germline values: CDR1 SQVTM, CDR2 ANQGSEA. V was trimmed by 7 bases and J by 1 base, leaving 12 bases between them. The CDR3 extends over 13 amino acids. CDR3: CSAPEGGTDTQYF. As DNA, the CDR3 is TGCAGCGCTCCGGAGGGAGGCACAGATACGCAGTATTTT.